The rows below give T cell receptor beta chains drawn from one sample of a study of T-cell reconstitution after alpha-beta-depleted transplantation in children. Each CDR3 protein is one row after TCRdb ran MiXCR on the PCR reads. Counted here are 200,000 to 250,000 distinct CDR3 sequences, roughly a tenth occurring once; the ten biggest clones make up 28%. The specimen comprised PBMCs, sampled before TCRalphabeta/CD19-depleted stem cell transplant. These receptors all come from a child younger than two with acute myeloid leukemia, due to receive a stem cell transplant. CDR3s include the opening cysteine and the closing phenylalanine or tryptophan. D genes are given only for firm matches. Only some rows state a clone size, as once, few, many or a class for expanded clones.

D: NA; size: many; V: TRBV2; J: TRBJ2-7; DNA: TGTGCCAGCAGTGAAGGAACAGGGACGGGCGAGCAGTACTTC; CDR3: CASSEGTGTGEQYF
D: TRBD1; size: many; V: TRBV5-1; J: TRBJ2-7; DNA: TGCGCCAGCAGCCCGGGACAGGGGTGGGACGAGCAGTACTTC; CDR3: CASSPGQGWDEQYF
D: NA; size: many; V: TRBV27; J: TRBJ2-7; DNA: TGTGCCAGCAGTCCCTCAAGCTCCTACGAGCAGTACTTC; CDR3: CASSPSSSYEQYF
D: TRBD2; size: many; V: TRBV5-1; J: TRBJ2-7; DNA: TGCGCCAGCAGCTTGATAGCGGGAGCGGTCTACGAGCAGTACTTC; CDR3: CASSLIAGAVYEQYF
D: NA; size: few; V: TRBV7-9; J: TRBJ1-4; DNA: TGTGCCAGCAGCTTACCGTCGGCAGAAAAACTGTTTTTT; CDR3: CASSLPSAEKLFF
D: TRBD1; size: NA; V: TRBV20-1; J: TRBJ2-1; DNA: TGCAGTGCTAGGTCCGAGGGGGCAGGGAATGGTGAGCAGTTCTTC; CDR3: CSARSEGAGNGEQFF
D: NA; size: many; V: TRBV10-3; J: TRBJ1-5; DNA: TGTGCCATCAGTGAGTCAGTAATAGGGGATCAGCCCCAGCATTTT; CDR3: CAISESVIGDQPQHF
D: NA; size: many; V: TRBV6-5; J: TRBJ2-2; DNA: TGTGCCAGCAGCCCCGAGGAGGCACACACCGGGGAGCTGTTTTTT; CDR3: CASSPEEAHTGELFF
D: NA; size: many; V: TRBV5-1; J: TRBJ2-2; DNA: TGCGCCAGCAGCTTGGCCGGGCACACCGGGGAGCTGTTTTTT; CDR3: CASSLAGHTGELFF
D: NA; size: NA; V: TRBV6-1; J: TRBJ2-1; DNA: TGTGCCATAGGAGACAGGAGCTCCTACAATGAGCAGTTCTTC; CDR3: CAIGDRSSYNEQFF
D: TRBD1; size: many; V: TRBV20-1; J: TRBJ2-4; DNA: TGCAGTGCTGATGGGACAGGGGAGGGCAAAAACATTCAGTACTTC; CDR3: CSADGTGEGKNIQYF
D: NA; size: many; V: TRBV27; J: TRBJ1-2; DNA: TGTGCCAGCAGTCCAAGGGGGAGGGCTAACTATGGCTACACCTTC; CDR3: CASSPRGRANYGYTF
D: NA; size: many; V: TRBV19; J: TRBJ1-2; DNA: TGTGCCAGTAGTTCTGGTGGCTACACCTTC; CDR3: CASSSGGYTF
D: TRBD1; size: NA; V: TRBV7-2; J: TRBJ2-7; DNA: TGTGCCAGCAGCCCCGGGACAGGATTATACGAGCAGTACTTC; CDR3: CASSPGTGLYEQYF
D: TRBD1; size: many; V: TRBV28; J: TRBJ2-1; DNA: TGTGCCGGCAGGGGGAGATCCTACAATGAGCAGTTCTTC; CDR3: CAGRGRSYNEQFF
D: NA; size: many; V: TRBV5-1; J: TRBJ2-7; DNA: TGCGCCAGCAGCTTTAACCTCCCCTACGAGCAGTACTTC; CDR3: CASSFNLPYEQYF
D: TRBD2; size: many; V: TRBV6-1; J: TRBJ2-1; DNA: TGTGCCAGCAGCTCACTAGCGGGAGCTAATGAGCAGTTCTTC; CDR3: CASSSLAGANEQFF
D: NA; size: many; V: TRBV29-1; J: TRBJ1-2; DNA: TGCAGCGTTGAAGACGGACGGTACACTAACTATGGCTACACCTTC; CDR3: CSVEDGRYTNYGYTF
D: TRBD2; size: many; V: TRBV3-1; J: TRBJ2-3; DNA: TGTGCCAGCAGCCGCTACCGGGGGGCAGATACGCAGTATTTT; CDR3: CASSRYRGADTQYF
D: NA; size: once; V: TRBV9; J: TRBJ2-7; DNA: TGTGCCAGCAGCGTAGGGGACAATTCCTACGAGCAGTACTTC; CDR3: CASSVGDNSYEQYF
D: NA; size: many; V: TRBV2; J: TRBJ2-5; DNA: TGTGCCAGCAGTGTGGGGCCACCCTCGAAGACCCAGTACTTC; CDR3: CASSVGPPSKTQYF
D: NA; size: many; V: TRBV7-3; J: TRBJ2-3; DNA: TGTGCCAGCAGCTTAACGTTCAGAGATACGCAGTATTTT; CDR3: CASSLTFRDTQYF
D: TRBD1; size: many; V: TRBV4-2; J: TRBJ1-6; DNA: TGTGCCAGCAGCCAAGCCAGGGGGGATTCACCCCTCCACTTT; CDR3: CASSQARGDSPLHF
D: NA; size: many; V: TRBV30; J: TRBJ2-2; DNA: TGTGCCTGGACCCCCGGGCCCTCAAAGGTCACCGGGGAGCTGTTTTTT; CDR3: CAWTPGPSKVTGELFF
D: TRBD2; size: NA; V: TRBV12-3/TRBV12-4; J: TRBJ2-5; DNA: TGTACCAGCAGCCTAACTTCGGGAGGCCGAGGGCCTCGAGAGACCCAGTACTTC; CDR3: CTSSLTSGGRGPRETQYF
D: TRBD1; size: few; V: TRBV27; J: TRBJ1-1; DNA: TGTGCCAGCAGTTTATCCGGGACAGTCAACACTGAAGCTTTCTTT; CDR3: CASSLSGTVNTEAFF
D: TRBD1; size: many; V: TRBV29-1; J: TRBJ2-5; DNA: TGCAGCGTTGAGGGACAGCAGCAAGAGACCCAGTACTTC; CDR3: CSVEGQQQETQYF
D: NA; size: many; V: TRBV29-1; J: TRBJ1-5; DNA: TGCAGCGTATCAAACTACAGGGCCGGCGCGCCCCAGCATTTT; CDR3: CSVSNYRAGAPQHF
D: NA; size: many; V: TRBV2; J: TRBJ1-5; DNA: TGTGCCAGCAGGGGAGACGGCAATCAGCCCCAGCATTTT; CDR3: CASRGDGNQPQHF
D: TRBD1; size: many; V: TRBV20-1; J: TRBJ1-5; DNA: TGCAGTGCTAGAGACCCTACGGGACAGGGCCAACATTTT; CDR3: CSARDPTGQGQHF
D: NA; size: many; V: TRBV29-1; J: TRBJ2-7; DNA: TGCAGCGTTGAGACAGGGAGGATGGGGGAGCAGTACTTC; CDR3: CSVETGRMGEQYF
D: TRBD1; size: many; V: TRBV3-1; J: TRBJ1-1; DNA: TGTGCCAGCAGCCAAGAGGGACAGTTGAACACTGAAGCTTTCTTT; CDR3: CASSQEGQLNTEAFF
D: NA; size: NA; V: TRBV28; J: TRBJ1-5; DNA: TGTGCCAGCACAGGACAGAACAATCAGCCCCAGCATTTT; CDR3: CASTGQNNQPQHF
D: NA; size: few; V: TRBV7-8; J: TRBJ1-5; DNA: TGTGCCAGCAGCTCCAACCTACGGACAGCCGCCTATCAGCCCCAGCATTTT; CDR3: CASSSNLRTAAYQPQHF
D: TRBD2; size: few; V: TRBV14; J: TRBJ2-1; DNA: TGTGCCAGCAGCCCAGCGGGAGGGCCGGGCAGCTACAATGAGCAGTTCTTC; CDR3: CASSPAGGPGSYNEQFF
D: NA; size: many; V: TRBV20-1; J: TRBJ2-6; DNA: TGCAGTGCTAGAGATCCGGGGGCCAACGTCCTGACTTTC; CDR3: CSARDPGANVLTF
D: NA; size: few; V: TRBV20-1; J: TRBJ2-3; DNA: TGCAGTGCTAGATTAGGCTTCGATACGCAGTATTTT; CDR3: CSARLGFDTQYF
D: NA; size: NA; V: TRBV6-2/TRBV6-3; J: TRBJ2-3; DNA: TGTGCCAGCAGTTGGACGGACTCTAGCACAGATACGCAGTATTTT; CDR3: CASSWTDSSTDTQYF
D: NA; size: few; V: TRBV5-1; J: TRBJ2-7; DNA: TGCGCCAGCAGCTTGTCTGGGGTAATCAACGAGCAGTACTTC; CDR3: CASSLSGVINEQYF
D: TRBD2; size: many; V: TRBV10-3; J: TRBJ2-2; DNA: TGTGCCATCAGTGAGTCGACTAGCGGGAACGGGGAGCTGTTTTTT; CDR3: CAISESTSGNGELFF
D: NA; size: many; V: TRBV21-1; J: TRBJ1-4; DNA: TGTGCCAGCGGCCCGAAGGGACACCCAACTAATGAAAAACTGTTTTTT; CDR3: CASGPKGHPTNEKLFF
D: NA; size: NA; V: TRBV3-1; J: TRBJ2-1; DNA: TGTGCCAGCTGCAAGCCGCGGACAGCCGTCACCTACAATGAGCAGTTCTTC; CDR3: CASCKPRTAVTYNEQFF
D: NA; size: many; V: TRBV15; J: TRBJ1-1; DNA: TGTGCCACCAGCAGAGATCTTAGGGTTGGGTCCACTGAAGCTTTCTTT; CDR3: CATSRDLRVGSTEAFF
D: NA; size: few; V: TRBV11-2; J: TRBJ2-2; DNA: TGTGCCAGCAGCTTAAGGTCCAGGGGTAACACCGGGGAGCTGTTTTTT; CDR3: CASSLRSRGNTGELFF
D: NA; size: few; V: TRBV30; J: TRBJ2-7; DNA: TGTGCCTGGAGCCGAAGGGGCAGGTACGAGCAGTACTTC; CDR3: CAWSRRGRYEQYF
D: NA; size: many; V: TRBV7-2; J: TRBJ1-6; DNA: TGTGCCAGCAGCTTAGTGGGGGGGGATTCACCCCTCCACTTT; CDR3: CASSLVGGDSPLHF
D: NA; size: many; V: TRBV7-2; J: TRBJ1-1; DNA: TGTGCCAGCAGCCCTGGGGCAGGTGGTGCGGTGACTGAAGCTTTCTTT; CDR3: CASSPGAGGAVTEAFF
D: NA; size: many; V: TRBV20-1; J: TRBJ2-3; DNA: TGCAGTGCTATTTGGGGGGCGGATAGCACAGATACGCAGTATTTT; CDR3: CSAIWGADSTDTQYF
D: TRBD1; size: many; V: TRBV10-3; J: TRBJ2-7; DNA: TGTGCCATCAGTGACCCAACAGGGGGCTACGAGCAGTACTTC; CDR3: CAISDPTGGYEQYF
D: NA; size: NA; V: TRBV7-8; J: TRBJ2-1; DNA: TGTGCCAGTACCGTGGGCAGCGAGAGAGGTTTGCTAGATGAGCAGTTCTTC; CDR3: CASTVGSERGLLDEQFF
D: NA; size: many; V: TRBV25-1; J: TRBJ1-1; DNA: TGTGCCAGCAGTGTCTCAAAACACACTGAAGCTTTCTTT; CDR3: CASSVSKHTEAFF
D: NA; size: many; V: TRBV6-2/TRBV6-3; J: TRBJ2-3; DNA: TGTGCCAGCAGTTCTACCATCCGGGATACGCAGTATTTT; CDR3: CASSSTIRDTQYF
D: NA; size: few; V: TRBV7-6; J: TRBJ1-4; DNA: TGTGCCAGCACCGCGACAGCAACTAATGAAAAACTGTTTTTT; CDR3: CASTATATNEKLFF
D: TRBD1; size: many; V: TRBV5-1; J: TRBJ1-1; DNA: TGCGCCAGCAGCTACCTGACAGGGGCGAACACTGAAGCTTTCTTT; CDR3: CASSYLTGANTEAFF
D: NA; size: many; V: TRBV7-8; J: TRBJ2-1; DNA: TGTGCCAGCAGCTTAGACTTCTACAATGAGCAGTTCTTC; CDR3: CASSLDFYNEQFF